This entry lists 22 T cell receptor beta chains sequenced from one sample in a study of T cell responses to AZD1222 COVID-19 vaccine. This table comes from immunoSEQ multiplex PCR, and its TCRdb copy is limited to in-frame clones, with some not included. Seen here are around 84,000 clones, 90% to 95% observed once, and the top ten hold under 7.5%. The sample was peripheral blood, taken on day 0 of MenACWY control vaccination. The origin of the receptors is an adult in good health.

The rearrangement uses TRBV28 and TRBJ2-1; weak D call: TRBD1 (7 bases). The CDR3 covers 14 residues. Germline-derived CDR1 and CDR2 are MDHEN and SYDVKM. Trimming shortened V by 9 bases and J by 5 bases, and 17 bases separated the two germline ends. The DNA of the CDR3 is TGTGCCAGTTCAGGTCAGGGGGGTAACAATGAGCAGTTCTTC. Its translation: CASSGQGGNNEQFF.

The chain is built from TRBV7-2 and TRBJ2-1; TRBD2 matches 7 bases. CDR3 length equals 14 residues. The germline V gene has CDR1 SGHTA and CDR2 FQGNSA. Germline trimming cut 4 bases from V and 2 bases from J; bases unmatched to any gene: 2. The CDR3 spells CASSSSGTYNEQFF. CDR3 in DNA: TGTGCCAGCAGCTCTAGCGGTACCTACAATGAGCAGTTCTTC.

The V and J genes are TRBV28 and TRBJ1-2, with D possibly being TRBD1 (5 bases). The CDR3 loop spans 16 amino acids. Per the germline V gene, CDR1 is MDHEN and CDR2 is SYDVKM. The ends were cut back, 7 bases at V and 4 bases at J, with 22 bases in the middle. The CDR3 DNA follows: TGTGCCAGCACCCCCGCCCGGGCCCCAGGGATCTATGGCTACACCTTC. Amino acids: CASTPARAPGIYGYTF.

The chain combines TRBV6-2 or TRBV6-3 with TRBJ2-2, with 8 bases lining up with TRBD1. Germline V gene lookup returns CDR1 MNHEY and CDR2 SVGEGT. CDR3 length: 17 residues. With V trimmed by 6 bases and J by 2 bases, 11 bases remained unmatched. The CDR3 protein is CASSPRQGQVNTGELFF. Written as DNA, the CDR3 is TGTGCCAGCAGCCCCAGGCAGGGACAGGTTAACACCGGGGAGCTGTTTTTT.

This clone came up once. CDR3 in amino acids: CASSGPLLHF. The DNA of the CDR3 is TGTGCCAGCAGTGGGCCGCTCCTCCACTTT. The chain couples TRBV28 to TRBJ1-6, with no clear D. Per the germline V gene, CDR1 is MDHEN and CDR2 is SYDVKM. The CDR3 has 10 residues. V lost 5 bases and J 15 bases, leaving 8 bases between the germline ends.

V gene TRBV14 combines with J gene TRBJ1-1; D unresolved. Trimming pared 1 base from V and 4 bases from J, leaving 13 bases between. Germline V gives CDR1 SGHDN, CDR2 FVKESK. The CDR3 spans 15 residues. CDR3 residues: CASSQGLGGFTEAFF. The CDR3 DNA sequence: TGTGCCAGCAGCCAAGGCCTAGGAGGGTTCACTGAAGCTTTCTTT. Using reference TRBV14 and TRBJ1-1 for the parts outside the CDR3, the full variable domain is EAGVTQFPSHSVIEKGQTVTLRCDPISGHDNLYWYRRVMGKEIKFLLHFVKESKQDESGMPNNRFLAERTGGTYSTLKVQPAELEDSGVYFCASSQGLGGFTEAFFGQGTRLTVV.

This chain's CDR3 is CATSDPSPRSDTQYF. The CDR3, as DNA: TGTGCCACCAGTGATCCCTCCCCTAGATCCGATACGCAGTATTTT. V usage is TRBV24-1 and J usage is TRBJ2-3; D is unresolved. Trimming removed 3 bases from V and 6 bases from J, with 15 bases in between. The CDR3 sequence is 15 residues long. CDR1 KGHDR and CDR2 SFDVKD come from the germline V gene.

The CDR3 sequence is CASSLFRTGGNTEAFF. The CDR3 nucleotides read TGCGCCAGCAGCTTGTTTCGGACAGGGGGAAACACTGAAGCTTTCTTT. The J gene is TRBJ1-1, the V gene TRBV5-1, with 10 positions matching TRBD1. This CDR3 is 16 amino acids long. CDR1 and CDR2 from the germline V gene are SGHRS and YFSETQ. The trim removed 1 base at V and 2 bases at J, leaving 5 bases unmatched.

This rearrangement joins TRBV29-1 to TRBJ1-4; 8 bases line up with TRBD1. Germline V gene lookup returns CDR1 SQVTM and CDR2 ANQGSEA. With V trimmed by 4 bases and J by 8 bases, 9 bases remained unmatched. The CDR3 length is 14 residues. CDR3 residues: CSVGVRQGREKLFF. CDR3 DNA sequence: TGCAGCGTTGGGGTTAGACAGGGGCGCGAAAAACTGTTTTTT.

The chain uses TRBV19 and TRBJ1-5; a possible D gene is TRBD1 (5 bases). Germline CDR1 LNHDA, CDR2 SQIVND (reference sequence). Trimming stripped 11 bases from V and 1 base from J, with 15 bases between. The CDR3 contains 14 residues. CDR3 bases: TGTGCCGGGGGGATTCTTGGAAGCAATCAGCCCCAGCATTTT. Encoded protein: CAGGILGSNQPQHF.

The rearrangement joins TRBV19 to TRBJ2-5; weak D call: TRBD1 (6 bases). Germline CDR1 reads LNHDA; CDR2 reads SQIVND (reference sequence). The CDR3 spans 13 residues. The ends were cut back, 6 bases at V and 5 bases at J, with 13 bases in the middle. The CDR3 loop is CASSETGSETQYF. The CDR3 nucleotides are TGTGCCAGTAGCGAAACAGGGAGTGAGACCCAGTACTTC.

V is TRBV9 and J is TRBJ2-5; the D is unclear. V was clipped by 0 bases and J by 2 bases, with 14 bases between them. The CDR3 extends over 16 amino acids. CDR1 is SGDLS and CDR2 is YYNGEE in the germline V gene. The DNA for the CDR3 is TGTGCCAGCAGCGTAGGGGCTTCGAACGAACAAGAGACCCAGTACTTC. Translating gives CASSVGASNEQETQYF.

This chain uses TRBV28 with TRBJ2-7; D could derive from TRBD1 or TRBD2 (5 bases each). The CDR3 extends over 15 amino acids. Trimming left V 7 bases short and J 4 bases short, with 20 bases between. CDR1 MDHEN and CDR2 SYDVKM come from the germline V gene. CDR3 DNA: TGTGCCAGCACCTACCCCGGGACCCACGAATACGAGCAGTACTTC. It is translated as CASTYPGTHEYEQYF.

The count of this clone is one. The rearrangement links TRBV24-1 to TRBJ2-1; no clear D. Per germline, CDR1 KGHDR and CDR2 SFDVKD. Trimming shortened V by 5 bases and J by 1 base, and 11 bases separated the two germline ends. CDR3 length: 15 residues. The CDR3 spells CATSARTASYNEQFF. In DNA form, the CDR3 reads TGTGCCACCAGTGCCCGGACGGCATCCTACAATGAGCAGTTCTTC.

The CDR3 reads CASSPGGARNNEQFF. CDR3 bases: TGTGCCAGCAGCCCCGGGGGGGCGCGTAACAATGAGCAGTTCTTC. The V and J genes are TRBV11-2 and TRBJ2-1, with 8 positions matching TRBD2. V was clipped by 5 bases and J by 5 bases; unmatched bases: 8. Germline loops: CDR1 SGHAT, CDR2 FQNNGV. The CDR3 is made up of 15 amino acids. Looking up the rest from reference TRBV11-2 and TRBJ2-1 gives the full variable domain: EAGVAQSPRYKIIEKRQSVAFWCNPISGHATLYWYQQILGQGPKLLIQFQNNGVVDDSQLPKDRFSAERLKGVDSTLKIQPAKLEDSAVYLCASSPGGARNNEQFFGPGTRLTVL.

The rearrangement links TRBV7-2 to TRBJ2-7; 9 bases map to TRBD1. This CDR3 spans 13 amino acids. Germline CDR1 SGHTA, CDR2 FQGNSA. V was clipped by 6 bases and J by 7 bases; unmatched bases: 7. The CDR3 DNA sequence: TGTGCCAGCAGGGGACAGGGTTTTTGGGAGCAGTACTTC. This gives the protein CASRGQGFWEQYF.

The chain couples TRBV9 to TRBJ1-1; 9 bases match TRBD1. Germline V gives CDR1 SGDLS, CDR2 YYNGEE. The CDR3 totals 18 residues. After removal of 3 bases from V and 0 bases from J, the junction contained 12 bases not matched to a gene. CDR3 loop: CASSAGGTGYVMNTEAFF. The DNA for the CDR3 is TGTGCCAGCAGCGCGGGGGGGACAGGGTACGTGATGAACACTGAAGCTTTCTTT.

V usage is TRBV18 and J usage is TRBJ2-7; no definite D call. Trimming pared 3 bases from V and 3 bases from J, leaving 6 bases between. Germline CDR1 KGHSH, CDR2 LQKENI. CDR3 length: 12 amino acids. The CDR3 nucleotides read TGTGCCAGCTCACCCGATCGCTACGAGCAGTACTTC. This encodes CASSPDRYEQYF.

The chain uses TRBV5-5 and TRBJ1-2; D is ambiguous. This CDR3 contains 13 residues. Germline V gives CDR1 SGHKS, CDR2 YYEKEE (reference sequence). V lost 4 bases, J lost 2 bases, and 9 bases lay in between. The CDR3 here is CASSADFNYGYTF. The DNA of the CDR3 is TGTGCCAGCAGCGCGGACTTCAACTATGGCTACACCTTC.

The chain is built from TRBV15 and TRBJ2-5; possible D gene TRBD1, 5 bases. V shed 0 bases and J shed 2 bases, with 10 bases lying between them. Germline CDR1 is LNHNV and CDR2 is YYDKDF (reference sequence). This CDR3 contains 15 residues. CDR3 nucleotides: TGTGCCACCAGCAGAGATTGGGGCGGACAAGAGACCCAGTACTTC. This sequence encodes CATSRDWGGQETQYF.

This clone was observed a single time. The gene calls are TRBV7-9 and TRBJ2-5; D possibly matches TRBD1 or TRBD2 (5 bases each). Trimming stripped 1 base from V and 1 base from J, with 7 bases between. Germline loops: CDR1 SEHNR, CDR2 FQNEAQ (reference sequence). The CDR3 consists of 14 residues. The CDR3: CASSLEGSQETQYF. The CDR3 bases are TGTGCCAGCAGCTTAGAGGGGAGCCAAGAGACCCAGTACTTC.

The V gene is TRBV28, the J gene TRBJ1-1; D not resolved. There are 12 residues in the CDR3. V lost 4 bases, J lost 5 bases, and 8 bases lay in between. CDR1 and CDR2 (germline): MDHEN, SYDVKM. The CDR3: CASSSERTEAFF. The CDR3, as DNA: TGTGCCAGCAGTTCCGAGAGGACTGAAGCTTTCTTT. Full variable domain (missing parts from reference TRBV28 and TRBJ1-1): DVKVTQSSRYLVKRTGEKVFLECVQDMDHENMFWYRQDPGLGLRLIYFSYDVKMKEKGDIPEGYSVSREKKERFSLILESASTNQTSMYLCASSSERTEAFFGQGTRLTVV.